The text below deals with one TCR beta chain. Antigen: not known. Generated by immunoSEQ multiplex PCR, the TCRdb table keeps only in-frame clones and is missing some. The table records nearly 55,000 clones, 89% of them present only once. This entry is derived from a study of T cell responses to AZD1222 COVID-19 vaccine. Study-level points and caveats: As reported, nearly half of all spike-specific TCRs target variant regions that are unmutated.

CDR3 size: 16 residues. Germline V lookup: CDR1 MNHNY, CDR2 SVGAGI (reference sequence). V lost 6 bases to trimming and J lost 0 bases; unmatched junction nucleotides: 7. Sequenced material: peripheral blood, taken 28 days after the second AZD1222 dose. This chain joins TRBV6-6 and TRBJ2-1; 8 nucleotides line up with TRBD2. This clonotype was obtained from an adult who received the AZD1222 COVID-19 vaccine. CDR3: CASSPGSGSSYNEQFF. In nucleotides, the CDR3 is TGTGCCAGCAGCCCAGGAAGCGGGAGCTCCTACAATGAGCAGTTCTTC.